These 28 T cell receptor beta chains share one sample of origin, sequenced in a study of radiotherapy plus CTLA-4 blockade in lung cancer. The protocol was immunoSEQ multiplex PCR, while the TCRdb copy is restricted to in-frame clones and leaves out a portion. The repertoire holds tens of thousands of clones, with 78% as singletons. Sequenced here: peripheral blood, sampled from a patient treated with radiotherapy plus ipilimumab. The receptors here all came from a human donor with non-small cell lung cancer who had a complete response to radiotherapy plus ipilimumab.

DNA of the CDR3: TGTGCCACATCCCAGGGGGGCCTAGGCGGGGAGCTGTTTTTT. Its protein is CATSQGGLGGELFF. The V gene is TRBV6-5, the J gene TRBJ2-2; D is possibly TRBD1 (7 bases). The CDR3 runs 14 residues. V lost 10 bases, J lost 7 bases, and 19 bases lay in between. CDR1 and CDR2 from the germline V gene are MNHEY and SVGAGI.

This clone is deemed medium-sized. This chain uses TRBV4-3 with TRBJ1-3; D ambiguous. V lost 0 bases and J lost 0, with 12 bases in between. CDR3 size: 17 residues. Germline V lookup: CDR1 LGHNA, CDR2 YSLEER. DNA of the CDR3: TGCGCCAGCAGCCAAGATTTCGCTCGGAGCTCTGGAAACACCATATATTTT. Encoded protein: CASSQDFARSSGNTIYF.

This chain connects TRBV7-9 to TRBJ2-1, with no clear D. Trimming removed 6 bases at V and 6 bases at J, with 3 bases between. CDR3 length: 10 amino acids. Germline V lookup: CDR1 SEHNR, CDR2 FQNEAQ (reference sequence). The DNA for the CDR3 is TGTGCCAGCAGTGTCAATGAGCAGTTCTTC. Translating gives CASSVNEQFF.

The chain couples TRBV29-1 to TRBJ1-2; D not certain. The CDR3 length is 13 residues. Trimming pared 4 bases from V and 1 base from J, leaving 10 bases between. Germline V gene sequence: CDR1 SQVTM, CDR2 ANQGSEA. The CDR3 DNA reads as TGCAGCGTTGTTTCGACCTTTAACTATGGCTACACCTTC. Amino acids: CSVVSTFNYGYTF. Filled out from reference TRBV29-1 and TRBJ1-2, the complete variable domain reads SAVISQKPSRDICQRGTSLTIQCQVDSQVTMMFWYRQQPGQSLTLIATANQGSEATYESGFVIDKFPISRPNLTFSTLTVSNMSPEDSSIYLCSVVSTFNYGYTFGSGTRLTVV.

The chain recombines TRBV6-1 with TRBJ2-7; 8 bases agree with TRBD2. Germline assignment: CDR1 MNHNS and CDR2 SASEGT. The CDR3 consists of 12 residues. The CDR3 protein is CASSPTSVLCHV. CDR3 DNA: TGTGCCAGCAGCCCGACTAGCGTATTGTGCCACGTC.

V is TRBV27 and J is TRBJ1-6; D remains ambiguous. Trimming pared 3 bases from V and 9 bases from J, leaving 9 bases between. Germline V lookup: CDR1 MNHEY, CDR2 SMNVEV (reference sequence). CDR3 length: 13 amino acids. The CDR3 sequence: CASSFYGFSPLHF. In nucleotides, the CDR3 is TGTGCCAGCAGTTTCTACGGGTTTTCACCCCTCCACTTT.

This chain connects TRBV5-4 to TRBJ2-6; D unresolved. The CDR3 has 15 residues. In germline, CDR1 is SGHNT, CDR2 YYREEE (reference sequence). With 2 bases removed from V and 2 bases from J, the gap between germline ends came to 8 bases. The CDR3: CASSFRKPGANVLTF. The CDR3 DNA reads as TGTGCCAGCAGCTTCCGGAAGCCTGGGGCCAACGTCCTGACTTTC.

CDR3 in amino acids: CASSPLTVNTEAFF. The CDR3, as DNA: TGTGCCAGCAGCCCCCTGACGGTGAACACTGAAGCTTTCTTT. This chain links TRBV14 with TRBJ1-1; no firm D call. Germline V gene data show CDR1 as SGHDN and CDR2 as FVKESK. The CDR3 covers 14 residues. The germline V and J ends were trimmed by 4 bases and 0 bases, with 9 bases remaining between them.

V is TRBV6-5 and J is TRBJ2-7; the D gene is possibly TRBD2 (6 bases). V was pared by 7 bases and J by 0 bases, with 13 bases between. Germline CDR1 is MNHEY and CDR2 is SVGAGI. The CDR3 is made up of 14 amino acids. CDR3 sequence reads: CASKSGTLSYEQYF. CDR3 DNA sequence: TGTGCCAGCAAGTCCGGGACTCTCTCCTACGAGCAGTACTTC.

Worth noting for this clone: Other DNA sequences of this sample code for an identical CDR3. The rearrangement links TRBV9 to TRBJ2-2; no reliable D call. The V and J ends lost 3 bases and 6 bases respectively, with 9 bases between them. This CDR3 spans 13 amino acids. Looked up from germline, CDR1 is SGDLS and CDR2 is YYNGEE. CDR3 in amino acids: CASSASGPGELFF. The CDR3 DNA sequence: TGTGCCAGCAGCGCCTCTGGCCCCGGGGAGCTGTTTTTT.

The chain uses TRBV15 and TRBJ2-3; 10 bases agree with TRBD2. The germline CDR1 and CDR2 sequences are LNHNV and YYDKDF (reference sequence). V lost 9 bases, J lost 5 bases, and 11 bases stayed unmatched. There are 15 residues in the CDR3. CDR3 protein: CATARKREGQDTQYF. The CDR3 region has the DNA TGTGCCACGGCACGGAAGCGGGAGGGCCAAGATACGCAGTATTTT. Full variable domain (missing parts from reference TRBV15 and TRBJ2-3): DAMVIQNPRYQVTQFGKPVTLSCSQTLNHNVMYWYQQKSSQAPKLLFHYYDKDFNNEADTPDNFQSRRPNTSFCFLDIRSPGLGDTAMYLCATARKREGQDTQYFGPGTRLTVL.

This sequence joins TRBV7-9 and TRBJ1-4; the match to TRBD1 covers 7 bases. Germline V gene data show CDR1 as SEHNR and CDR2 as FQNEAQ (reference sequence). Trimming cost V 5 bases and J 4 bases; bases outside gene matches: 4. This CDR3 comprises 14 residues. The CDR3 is CASSRGDSNEKLFF. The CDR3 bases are TGTGCCAGCAGCCGAGGGGACAGTAATGAAAAACTGTTTTTT.

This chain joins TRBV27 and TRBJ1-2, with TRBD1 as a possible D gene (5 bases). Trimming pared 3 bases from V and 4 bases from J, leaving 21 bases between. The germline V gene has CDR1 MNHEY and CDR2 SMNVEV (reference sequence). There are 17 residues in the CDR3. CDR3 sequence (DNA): TGTGCCAGCAGTTTTGGGGCCTTGGGGGGGAGTCTCTATGGCTACACCTTC. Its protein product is CASSFGALGGSLYGYTF.

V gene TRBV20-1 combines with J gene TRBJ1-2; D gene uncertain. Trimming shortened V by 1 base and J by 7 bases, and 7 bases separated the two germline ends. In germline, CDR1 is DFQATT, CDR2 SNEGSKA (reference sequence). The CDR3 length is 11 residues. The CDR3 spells CSARAASGYTF. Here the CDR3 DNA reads TGCAGTGCTAGAGCGGCAAGTGGCTACACCTTC.

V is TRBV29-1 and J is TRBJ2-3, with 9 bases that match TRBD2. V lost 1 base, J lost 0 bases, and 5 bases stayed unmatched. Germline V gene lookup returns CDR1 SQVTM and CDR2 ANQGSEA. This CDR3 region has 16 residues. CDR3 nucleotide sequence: TGCAGCGTTGAAGGGGCTAGCGGGGAAAGCACAGATACGCAGTATTTT. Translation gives CSVEGASGESTDTQYF.

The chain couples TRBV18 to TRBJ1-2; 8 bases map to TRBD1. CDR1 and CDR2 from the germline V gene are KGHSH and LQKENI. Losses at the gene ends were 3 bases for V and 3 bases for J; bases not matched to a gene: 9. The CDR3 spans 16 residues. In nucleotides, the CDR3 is TGTGCCAGCTCACCCAGGGGGCGCAAAGGTGACTATGGCTACACCTTC. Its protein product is CASSPRGRKGDYGYTF.

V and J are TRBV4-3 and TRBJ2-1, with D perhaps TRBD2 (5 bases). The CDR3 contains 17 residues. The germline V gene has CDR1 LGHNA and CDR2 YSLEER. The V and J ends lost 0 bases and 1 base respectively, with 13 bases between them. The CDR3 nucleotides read TGCGCCAGCAGCCAAGAACGGACTCCTAATTCCTACAATGAGCAGTTCTTC. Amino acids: CASSQERTPNSYNEQFF.

CDR3: CASSRWGVGYEQYF. The CDR3 region has the DNA TGTGCCAGCAGCCGGTGGGGTGTGGGCTACGAGCAGTACTTC. J is TRBJ2-7 and V is TRBV5-6, with unresolved D. The ends were cut back, 4 bases at V and 3 bases at J, with 14 bases in the middle. CDR3 size: 14 residues. Germline-derived CDR1 and CDR2 are SGHDT and YYEEEE.

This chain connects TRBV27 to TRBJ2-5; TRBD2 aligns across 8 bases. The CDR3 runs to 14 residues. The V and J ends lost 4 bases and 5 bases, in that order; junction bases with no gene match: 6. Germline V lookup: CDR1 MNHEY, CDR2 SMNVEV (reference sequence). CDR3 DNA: TGTGCCAGCAGTTCCTTGACTAGCGAGGAGACCCAGTACTTC. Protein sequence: CASSSLTSEETQYF.

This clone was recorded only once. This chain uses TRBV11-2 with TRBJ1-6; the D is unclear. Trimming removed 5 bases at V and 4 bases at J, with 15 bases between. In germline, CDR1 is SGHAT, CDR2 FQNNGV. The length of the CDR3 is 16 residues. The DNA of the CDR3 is TGTGCCAGCAGCACGGACCGCCTCGATTATAATTCACCCCTCCACTTT. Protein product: CASSTDRLDYNSPLHF.

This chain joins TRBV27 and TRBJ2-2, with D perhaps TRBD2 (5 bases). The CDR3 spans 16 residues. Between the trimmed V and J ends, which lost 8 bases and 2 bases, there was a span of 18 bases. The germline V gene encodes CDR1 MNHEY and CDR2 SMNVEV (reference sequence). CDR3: CASREFPRGNTGELFF. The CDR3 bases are TGTGCCAGCCGCGAATTCCCTCGGGGAAACACCGGGGAGCTGTTTTTT.

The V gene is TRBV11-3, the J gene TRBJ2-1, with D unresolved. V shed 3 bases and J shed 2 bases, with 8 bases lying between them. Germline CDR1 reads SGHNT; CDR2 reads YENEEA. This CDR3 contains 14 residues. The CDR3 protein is CASSFRTTYNEQFF. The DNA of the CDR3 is TGTGCCAGCAGCTTTCGAACTACCTACAATGAGCAGTTCTTC.

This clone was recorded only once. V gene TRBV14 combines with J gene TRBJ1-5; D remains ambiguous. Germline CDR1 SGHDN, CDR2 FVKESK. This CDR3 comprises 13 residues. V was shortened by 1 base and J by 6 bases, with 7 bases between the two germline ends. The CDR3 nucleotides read TGTGCCAGCAGCCAAGGAGCTTCTCAGCCCCAGCATTTT. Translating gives CASSQGASQPQHF.

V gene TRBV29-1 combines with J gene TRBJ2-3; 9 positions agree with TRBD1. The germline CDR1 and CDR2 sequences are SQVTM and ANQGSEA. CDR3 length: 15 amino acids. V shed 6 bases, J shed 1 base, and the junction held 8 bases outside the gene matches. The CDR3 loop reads CSVGPRDRGTDTQYF. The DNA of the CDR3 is TGCAGCGTGGGCCCAAGGGACAGGGGCACAGATACGCAGTATTTT.

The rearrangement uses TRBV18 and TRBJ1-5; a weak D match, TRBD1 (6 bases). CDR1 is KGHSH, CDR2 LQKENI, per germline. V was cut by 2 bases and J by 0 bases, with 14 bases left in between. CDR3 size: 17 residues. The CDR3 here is CASSPFSRTVSNQPQHF. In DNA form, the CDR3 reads TGTGCCAGCTCACCATTTTCCCGGACAGTTAGCAATCAGCCCCAGCATTTT. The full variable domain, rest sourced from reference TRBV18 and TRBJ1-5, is NAGVMQNPRHLVRRRGQEARLRCSPMKGHSHVYWYRQLPEEGLKFMVYLQKENIIDESGMPKERFSAEFPKEGPSILRIQQVVRGDSAAYFCASSPFSRTVSNQPQHFGDGTRLSIL.

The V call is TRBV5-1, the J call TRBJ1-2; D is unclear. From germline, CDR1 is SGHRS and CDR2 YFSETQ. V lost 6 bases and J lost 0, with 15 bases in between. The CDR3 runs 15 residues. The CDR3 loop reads CASTSLGQPNYGYTF. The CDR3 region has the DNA TGCGCCAGCACCTCCCTCGGCCAACCTAACTATGGCTACACCTTC.

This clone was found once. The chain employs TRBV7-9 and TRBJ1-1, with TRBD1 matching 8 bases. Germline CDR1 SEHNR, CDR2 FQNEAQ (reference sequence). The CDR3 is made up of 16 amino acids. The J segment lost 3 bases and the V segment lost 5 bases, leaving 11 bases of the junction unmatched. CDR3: CASSRPGGLRDTEAFF. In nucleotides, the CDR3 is TGTGCCAGCAGCCGACCAGGGGGCTTGCGCGACACTGAAGCTTTCTTT.

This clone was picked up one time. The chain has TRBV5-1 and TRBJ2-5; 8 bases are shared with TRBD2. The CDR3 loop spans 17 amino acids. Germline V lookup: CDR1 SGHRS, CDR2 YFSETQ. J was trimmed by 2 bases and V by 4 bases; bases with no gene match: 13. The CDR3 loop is CASSRMGSSGAQETQYF. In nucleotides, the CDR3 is TGCGCCAGCAGCCGGATGGGGAGTAGCGGGGCACAAGAGACCCAGTACTTC.